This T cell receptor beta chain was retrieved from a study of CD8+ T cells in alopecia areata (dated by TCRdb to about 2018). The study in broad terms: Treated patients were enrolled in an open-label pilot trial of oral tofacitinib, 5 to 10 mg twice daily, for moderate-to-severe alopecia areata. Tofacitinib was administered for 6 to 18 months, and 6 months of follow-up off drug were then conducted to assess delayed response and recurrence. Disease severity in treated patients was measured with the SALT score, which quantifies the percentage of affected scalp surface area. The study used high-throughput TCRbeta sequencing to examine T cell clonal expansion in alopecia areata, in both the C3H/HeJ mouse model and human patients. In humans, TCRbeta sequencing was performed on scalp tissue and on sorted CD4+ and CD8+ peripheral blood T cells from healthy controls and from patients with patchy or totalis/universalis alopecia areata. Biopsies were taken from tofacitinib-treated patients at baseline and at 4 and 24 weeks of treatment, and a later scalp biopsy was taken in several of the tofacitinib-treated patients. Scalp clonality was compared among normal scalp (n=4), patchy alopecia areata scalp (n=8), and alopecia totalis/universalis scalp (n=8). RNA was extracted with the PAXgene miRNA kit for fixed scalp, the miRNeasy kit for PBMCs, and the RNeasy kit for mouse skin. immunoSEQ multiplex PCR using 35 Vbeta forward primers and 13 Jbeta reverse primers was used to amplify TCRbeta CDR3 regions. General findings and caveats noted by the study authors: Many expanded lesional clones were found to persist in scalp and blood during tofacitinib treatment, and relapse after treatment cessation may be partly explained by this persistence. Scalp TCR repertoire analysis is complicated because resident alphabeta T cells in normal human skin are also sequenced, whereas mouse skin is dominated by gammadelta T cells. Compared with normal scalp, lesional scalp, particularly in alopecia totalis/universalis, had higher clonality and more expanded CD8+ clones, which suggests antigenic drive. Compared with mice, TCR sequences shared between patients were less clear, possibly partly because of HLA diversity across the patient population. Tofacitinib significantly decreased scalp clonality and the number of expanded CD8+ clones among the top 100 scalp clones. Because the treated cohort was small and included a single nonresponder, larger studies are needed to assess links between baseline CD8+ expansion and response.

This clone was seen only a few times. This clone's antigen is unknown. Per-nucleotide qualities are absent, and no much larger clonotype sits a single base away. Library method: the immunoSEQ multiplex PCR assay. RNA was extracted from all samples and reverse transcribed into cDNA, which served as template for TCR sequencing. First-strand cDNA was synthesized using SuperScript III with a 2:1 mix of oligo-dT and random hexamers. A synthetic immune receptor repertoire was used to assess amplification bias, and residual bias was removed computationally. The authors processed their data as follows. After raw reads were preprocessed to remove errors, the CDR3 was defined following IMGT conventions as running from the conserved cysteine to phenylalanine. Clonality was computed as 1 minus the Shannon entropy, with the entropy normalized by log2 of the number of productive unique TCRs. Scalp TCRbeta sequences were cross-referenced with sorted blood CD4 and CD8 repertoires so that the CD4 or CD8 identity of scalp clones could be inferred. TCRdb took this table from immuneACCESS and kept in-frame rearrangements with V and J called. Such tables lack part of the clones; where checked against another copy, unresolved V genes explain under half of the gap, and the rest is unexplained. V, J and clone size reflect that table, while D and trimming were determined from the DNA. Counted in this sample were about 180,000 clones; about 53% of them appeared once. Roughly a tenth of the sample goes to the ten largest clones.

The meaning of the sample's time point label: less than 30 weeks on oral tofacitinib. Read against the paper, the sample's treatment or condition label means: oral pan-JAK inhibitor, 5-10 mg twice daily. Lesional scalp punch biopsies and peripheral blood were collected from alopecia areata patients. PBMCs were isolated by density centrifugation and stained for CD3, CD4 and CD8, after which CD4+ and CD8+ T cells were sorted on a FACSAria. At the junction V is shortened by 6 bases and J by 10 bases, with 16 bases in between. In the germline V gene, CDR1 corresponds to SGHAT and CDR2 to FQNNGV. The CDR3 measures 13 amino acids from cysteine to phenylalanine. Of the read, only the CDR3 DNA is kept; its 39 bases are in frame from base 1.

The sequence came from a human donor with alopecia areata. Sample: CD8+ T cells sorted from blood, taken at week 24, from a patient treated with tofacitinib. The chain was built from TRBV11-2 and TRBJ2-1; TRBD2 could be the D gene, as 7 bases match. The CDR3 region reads CASSVAGAGEQFF. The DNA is TGTGCCAGCAGTGTTGCGGGGGCCGGGGAGCAGTTCTTC.